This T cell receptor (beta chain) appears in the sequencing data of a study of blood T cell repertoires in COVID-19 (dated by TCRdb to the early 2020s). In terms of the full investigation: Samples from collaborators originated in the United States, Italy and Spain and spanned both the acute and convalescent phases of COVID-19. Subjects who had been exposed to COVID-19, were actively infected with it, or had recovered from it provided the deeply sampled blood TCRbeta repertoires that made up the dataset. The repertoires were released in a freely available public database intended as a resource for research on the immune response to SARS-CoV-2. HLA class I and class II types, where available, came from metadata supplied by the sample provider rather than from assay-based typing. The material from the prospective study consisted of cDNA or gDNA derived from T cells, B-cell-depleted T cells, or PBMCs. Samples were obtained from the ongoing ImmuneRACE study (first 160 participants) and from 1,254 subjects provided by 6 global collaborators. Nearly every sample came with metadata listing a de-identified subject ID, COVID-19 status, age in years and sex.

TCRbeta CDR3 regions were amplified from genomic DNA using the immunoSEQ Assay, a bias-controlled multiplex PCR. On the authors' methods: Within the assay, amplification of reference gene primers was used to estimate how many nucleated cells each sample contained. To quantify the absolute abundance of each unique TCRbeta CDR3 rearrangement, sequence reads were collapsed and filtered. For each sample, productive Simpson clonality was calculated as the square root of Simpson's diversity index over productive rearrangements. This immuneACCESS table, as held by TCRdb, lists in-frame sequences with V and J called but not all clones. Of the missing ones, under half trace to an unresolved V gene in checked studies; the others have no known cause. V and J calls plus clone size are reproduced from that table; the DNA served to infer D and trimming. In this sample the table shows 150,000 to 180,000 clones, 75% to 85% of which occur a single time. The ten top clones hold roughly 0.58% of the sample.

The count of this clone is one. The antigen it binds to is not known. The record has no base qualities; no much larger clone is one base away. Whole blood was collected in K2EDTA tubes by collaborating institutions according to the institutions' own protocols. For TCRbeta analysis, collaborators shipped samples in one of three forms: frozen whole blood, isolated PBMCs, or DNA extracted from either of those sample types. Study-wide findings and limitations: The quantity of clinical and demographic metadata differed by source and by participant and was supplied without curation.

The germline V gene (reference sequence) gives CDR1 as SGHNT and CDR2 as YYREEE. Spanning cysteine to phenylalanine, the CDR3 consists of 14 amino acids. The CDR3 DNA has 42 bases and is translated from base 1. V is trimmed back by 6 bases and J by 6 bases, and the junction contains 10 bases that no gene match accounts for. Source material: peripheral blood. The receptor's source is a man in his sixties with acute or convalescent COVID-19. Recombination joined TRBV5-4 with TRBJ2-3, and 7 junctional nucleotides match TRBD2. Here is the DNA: TGTGCCAGCACCCCCCGGGGGGACCGGGATACGCAGTATTTT. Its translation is CASTPRGDRDTQYF.